These T cell receptor beta chains were read from a single sample in a study of shared clonotypes between healthy human individuals. The method was immunoSEQ multiplex PCR; TCRdb's version includes in-frame clones alone and lacks a portion of them. Of around 300,000 clones in the sample, roughly 84% were seen once. The source material was memory CD8+ T cells sorted from blood. The source of these receptors is a man younger than 35 in good health. The CDR3 runs from the conserved cysteine through the conserved F or W. The D gene is left open where the match is weak. Clone size is not always given. Where it is, it says once, few, many or a class for expanded clones.

>TRBD1|TRBV30|TRBJ2-7|.
CAWSVRGRDRSYEQYF
TGTGCCTGGAGTGTAAGGGGGCGGGACAGGTCCTACGAGCAGTACTTC
>.|TRBV4-2|TRBJ2-2|once
CASSHPRRELFF
TGTGCCAGCAGCCACCCCCGGCGGGAGCTGTTTTTT
>.|TRBV11-2|TRBJ2-7|.
CASRGSQPKLSYEQYF
TGTGCCAGCCGAGGGTCACAGCCAAAACTCTCCTACGAGCAGTACTTC
>TRBD2|TRBV9|TRBJ2-1|.
CASSGGLAGLQGEQFF
TGTGCCAGCAGCGGAGGACTAGCGGGGCTTCAGGGTGAGCAGTTCTTC
>.|TRBV28|TRBJ1-2|once
CASRPTGKGGYTF
TGTGCCAGCAGACCAACAGGGAAGGGAGGCTACACCTTC
>TRBD1|TRBV7-4|TRBJ1-5|.
CASSHGTGVTQPQHF
TGTGCCAGCAGCCACGGGACAGGGGTAACTCAGCCCCAGCATTTT
>TRBD1|TRBV6-6|TRBJ2-7|.
CASSQGTGTYEQYF
TGTGCCAGCAGTCAAGGGACAGGGACATACGAGCAGTACTTC
>.|TRBV11-3|TRBJ2-7|.
CASSLGGGSYEQYF
TGTGCCAGCAGCTTAGGGGGCGGCTCCTACGAGCAGTACTTC
>TRBD1|TRBV4-1|TRBJ2-7|.
CASSQTGQGAYEQYF
TGCGCCAGCAGCCAGACCGGACAGGGGGCCTACGAGCAGTACTTC
>.|TRBV4-3|TRBJ1-4|.
CASSQDKGSGEKLFF
TGCGCCAGCAGCCAAGATAAAGGCAGTGGTGAAAAACTGTTTTTT
>.|TRBV19|TRBJ1-5|.
CASSILGSNQPQHF
TGTGCCAGTAGTATTTTGGGCAGCAATCAGCCCCAGCATTTT
>.|TRBV10-1|TRBJ2-2|few
CASSEAGTGELFF
TGCGCCAGCAGTGAAGCGGGTACCGGGGAGCTGTTTTTT
>.|TRBV2|TRBJ1-5|.
CASSGENYSNQPQHF
TGTGCCAGCAGTGGGGAAAATTATAGCAATCAGCCCCAGCATTTT
>.|TRBV2|TRBJ1-1|.
CASRPTGLVEAFF
TGTGCCAGCAGGCCCACAGGGCTCGTTGAAGCTTTCTTT
>.|TRBV19|TRBJ2-7|.
CASSKRDGTPYEQYF
TGTGCCAGTAGCAAACGGGACGGAACACCCTACGAGCAGTACTTC
>.|TRBV28|TRBJ2-7|once
CASSTHYVGSLYYEQYF
TGTGCCAGCAGTACCCATTATGTAGGGAGCCTTTACTACGAGCAGTACTTC
>.|TRBV6-5|TRBJ2-7|.
CASSYSEGFKEQYF
TGTGCCAGCAGTTACTCAGAAGGGTTTAAGGAGCAGTACTTC
>TRBD1|TRBV6-1|TRBJ1-2|.
CASSATGTGADYTF
TGTGCCAGCAGTGCCACAGGGACAGGGGCTGACTACACCTTC
>.|TRBV27|TRBJ2-1|.
CASSSYSGYNEQFF
TGTGCCAGCAGTTCGTATAGCGGTTACAATGAGCAGTTCTTC
>.|TRBV19|TRBJ1-1|.
CASSKITQVNTEAFF
TGTGCCAGTAGTAAGATCACGCAAGTGAACACTGAAGCTTTCTTT
>.|TRBV19|TRBJ1-1|.
CASRISFAGNEAFF
TGTGCCAGTAGAATAAGTTTTGCGGGGAATGAAGCTTTCTTT
>TRBD1|TRBV5-1|TRBJ1-2|.
CASSPPQGTAYGYTF
TGCGCCAGCAGCCCCCCACAGGGGACAGCTTATGGCTACACCTTC
>.|TRBV6-1|TRBJ2-7|.
CASSELDTQGEQYF
TGTGCCAGCAGTGAACTCGACACCCAGGGGGAGCAGTACTTC
>.|TRBV13|TRBJ1-3|.
CASSLGPAAGSGNTIYF
TGTGCCAGCAGCTTAGGCCCCGCGGCCGGGTCTGGAAACACCATATATTTT
>TRBD2|TRBV9|TRBJ2-3|.
CASSVGLAASDTQYF
TGTGCCAGCAGCGTGGGCCTAGCGGCTTCAGATACGCAGTATTTT
>.|TRBV28|TRBJ2-1|.
CASIPVLGDSYNEQFF
TGTGCCAGCATCCCGGTCCTAGGAGACTCCTACAATGAGCAGTTCTTC
>.|TRBV6-1|TRBJ1-2|few
CASSELGQINYGYTF
TGTGCCAGCAGTGAACTGGGGCAGATCAACTATGGCTACACCTTC
>.|TRBV18|TRBJ1-1|.
CASSPPDGRLRYGNTEAFF
TGTGCCAGCTCACCACCTGACGGGCGTCTTCGGTATGGGAACACTGAAGCTTTCTTT
>.|TRBV4-3|TRBJ1-4|.
CASSQDLGGENEKLFF
TGCGCCAGCAGCCAAGATTTAGGGGGGGAGAATGAAAAACTGTTTTTT
>TRBD2|TRBV13|TRBJ2-3|.
CASSSSRLAGGPDTQYF
TGTGCCAGCAGCTCCTCTCGACTAGCGGGAGGGCCAGATACGCAGTATTTT
>.|TRBV7-8|TRBJ2-7|.
CASSFSAAGAFYEQYF
TGTGCCAGCAGCTTCTCGGCCGCGGGGGCTTTCTACGAGCAGTACTTC
>.|TRBV7-2|TRBJ2-7|.
CASSLWPQDFDYEQYF
TGTGCCAGCAGCTTATGGCCCCAGGACTTTGACTACGAGCAGTACTTC
>.|TRBV6-1|TRBJ2-1|few
CASSPRGPSYNEQFF
TGTGCCAGCAGCCCTCGGGGGCCGTCCTACAATGAGCAGTTCTTC
>TRBD2|TRBV5-1|TRBJ2-7|.
CASSVGVYSGYSYEQYF
TGCGCCAGCAGCGTTGGTGTATATAGCGGGTACTCCTACGAGCAGTACTTC
>.|TRBV30|TRBJ2-5|.
CAWSVGLGETQYF
TGTGCCTGGAGTGTTGGACTTGGGGAGACCCAGTACTTC
>.|TRBV7-2|TRBJ1-1|.
CASSPSGSLNTEAFF
TGTGCCAGCAGCCCAAGCGGATCACTGAACACTGAAGCTTTCTTT
>.|TRBV7-9|TRBJ2-7|.
CASSLEVSYEQYF
TGTGCCAGCAGCTTAGAAGTTTCCTACGAGCAGTACTTC
>.|TRBV25-1|TRBJ2-7|.
CASSEQGGYEQYF
TGTGCCAGCAGTGAGCAGGGGGGCTACGAGCAGTACTTC
>TRBD1|TRBV5-1|TRBJ2-7|.
CASSFKTGGYEQYF
TGCGCCAGCAGCTTTAAAACAGGGGGTTACGAGCAGTACTTC
>.|TRBV7-9|TRBJ1-1|.
CASSLGLETEAFF
TGTGCCAGCAGCTTAGGACTGGAGACTGAAGCTTTCTTT
>.|TRBV6-5|TRBJ1-5|.
CASSYGFGQPQHF
TGTGCCAGCAGTTACGGGTTCGGTCAGCCCCAGCATTTT
>TRBD1|TRBV4-1|TRBJ1-6|.
CASSRDSFNSPLHF
TGCGCCAGCAGTCGGGACAGCTTTAATTCACCCCTCCACTTT
>TRBD1|TRBV4-3|TRBJ2-3|.
CASSQDSGGGTDTQYF
TGCGCCAGCAGCCAAGATTCAGGGGGAGGCACAGATACGCAGTATTTT
>.|TRBV10-3|TRBJ2-5|once
CAISDRTKETQYF
TGTGCCATCAGTGACCGGACAAAAGAGACCCAGTACTTC